The 13 T cell receptor beta chains below were found in one sample sequenced in a study of brain T cells in children with intractable seizures. Data came from immunoSEQ multiplex PCR; TCRdb stores just in-frame clones and leaves some out. The sample lists 110,000 or so clones; 94% were seen once. The sequencing here drew on peripheral blood, taken at surgery. These TCRs come from a boy under two years old with hemimegalencephaly and intractable seizures.

This chain links TRBV28 with TRBJ2-7; D may be TRBD1 (5 bases). This CDR3 comprises 13 residues. Trimming removed 5 bases at V and 6 bases at J, with 14 bases between. Germline CDR1 MDHEN, CDR2 SYDVKM. DNA for the CDR3: TGTGCCAGCAGTCTCGGTGGGGCAGTCGAGCAGTACTTC. This gives the protein CASSLGGAVEQYF.

The chain uses TRBV10-3 and TRBJ2-2; TRBD2 matches 11 bases. Per germline, CDR1 ENHRY and CDR2 SYGVKD. J lost 6 bases, V lost 8 bases, and 11 bases had no gene match. CDR3 size: 16 residues. The DNA for the CDR3 is TGTGCCATCCCCAAAAGCGGGACTAGCGGAGCCGGGGAGCTGTTTTTT. As protein: CAIPKSGTSGAGELFF.

V gene TRBV6-6 combines with J gene TRBJ2-1; 11 positions match TRBD2. This CDR3 contains 16 residues. Germline V lookup: CDR1 MNHNY, CDR2 SVGAGI (reference sequence). Trimming took 5 bases from V and 4 from J; bases not matched to a gene: 7. The CDR3, as DNA: TGTGCCAGCAGTCCGAAGACTAGCGGGACTTACAATGAGCAGTTCTTC. Protein product: CASSPKTSGTYNEQFF.

The chain employs TRBV6-2 or TRBV6-3 and TRBJ2-7, with D possibly TRBD2 on 5 matching bases. Looked up from germline, CDR1 is MNHEY and CDR2 is SVGEGT. CDR3 length: 15 amino acids. The ends were cut back, 3 bases at V and 1 base at J, with 13 bases in the middle. The CDR3 spells CASSYYRDNSYEQYF. For the CDR3, the DNA is TGTGCCAGCAGTTATTACCGGGATAATTCCTACGAGCAGTACTTC.

J is TRBJ1-3 and V is TRBV18, with 7 bases fitting TRBD1. The CDR3 is 15 residues long. Germline CDR1 KGHSH, CDR2 LQKENI. Germline trimming cut 3 bases from V and 0 bases from J; bases unmatched to any gene: 2. The CDR3 loop reads CASSPDRDSGNTIYF. The CDR3 DNA reads as TGTGCCAGCTCACCCGACAGGGACTCTGGAAACACCATATATTTT. The full variable domain, completed using reference TRBV18 and TRBJ1-3, is NAGVMQNPRHLVRRRGQEARLRCSPMKGHSHVYWYRQLPEEGLKFMVYLQKENIIDESGMPKERFSAEFPKEGPSILRIQQVVRGDSAAYFCASSPDRDSGNTIYFGEGSWLTVV.

The rearrangement links TRBV4-1 to TRBJ1-4; 7 bases match TRBD1. With 0 bases clipped from V and 2 bases from J, the junction kept 12 bases outside the gene matches. Germline assignment: CDR1 MGHRA and CDR2 YSYEKL. The CDR3 sequence is 19 residues long. The CDR3 protein is CASSQDGVETGWTNEKLFF. The CDR3 region has the DNA TGCGCCAGCAGCCAAGATGGTGTCGAGACAGGGTGGACTAATGAAAAACTGTTTTTT.

The rearrangement joins TRBV6-1 to TRBJ2-5, with D possibly TRBD2 on 5 matching bases. Trimming cost V 2 bases and J 3 bases, with 10 bases left between them. The CDR3 covers 14 residues. CDR1 and CDR2 from the germline V gene are MNHNS and SASEGT. As DNA, the CDR3 is TGTGCCAGCAGTGAAATTCTAGCCGAAGAGACCCAGTACTTC. This sequence encodes CASSEILAEETQYF.

The chain links TRBV29-1 to TRBJ1-5, with D perhaps TRBD1 (5 bases). The CDR3 loop spans 12 amino acids. Germline V lookup: CDR1 SQVTM, CDR2 ANQGSEA. Trimming removed 6 bases from V and 4 bases from J, with 10 bases in between. The CDR3 loop is CSVRDGNQPQHF. CDR3 coding DNA: TGCAGCGTCCGGGACGGAAATCAGCCCCAGCATTTT.

This chain connects TRBV11-2 to TRBJ2-2, with D hard to call. Germline V CDR1 and CDR2: SGHAT, FQNNGV. V was clipped by 4 bases and J by 8 bases, with 5 bases between them. This CDR3 contains 11 residues. This chain's CDR3 is CASSSLGELFF. As DNA, the CDR3 is TGTGCCAGCAGCTCACTTGGGGAGCTGTTTTTT.

The chain couples TRBV28 to TRBJ2-1, with D perhaps TRBD1 (5 bases). Germline V lookup: CDR1 MDHEN, CDR2 SYDVKM. This CDR3 has 13 amino acids. The V and J ends lost 3 bases and 6 bases respectively, with 9 bases between them. The CDR3 DNA sequence: TGTGCCAGCAGTTTTGGACACCTCAATGAGCAGTTCTTC. Its protein product is CASSFGHLNEQFF.

This rearrangement joins TRBV4-3 to TRBJ2-2, with TRBD1 matching 8 bases. This CDR3 has 21 residues. V was pared by 1 base and J by 6 bases, with 22 bases of the junction left unmatched. Germline lookup yields CDR1 LGHNA and CDR2 YSLEER. CDR3: CASSQVLPTRVGTGDSGELFF. For the CDR3, the DNA is TGCGCCAGCAGCCAAGTTCTCCCCACGAGGGTAGGGACAGGCGACTCCGGGGAGCTGTTTTTT.

The CDR3: CASSPAKYEQYF. The CDR3 DNA reads TGTGCCAGCTCACCAGCAAAATACGAGCAGTACTTC. The J gene is TRBJ2-7, the V gene TRBV18; D gene uncertain. The V end was cut by 2 bases, the J end by 4 bases, with 6 bases between. The CDR3 contains 12 residues. The germline V gene has CDR1 KGHSH and CDR2 LQKENI.

The chain uses TRBV28 and TRBJ1-1; tentatively, D is TRBD1 (5 bases). V lost 2 bases and J 1 base, leaving 20 bases between the germline ends. Germline V gene lookup returns CDR1 MDHEN and CDR2 SYDVKM. This CDR3 contains 18 residues. CDR3 sequence (DNA): TGTGCCAGCAGTTTAGTCGGGGCAGGCCTCGCCTCGAACACTGAAGCTTTCTTT. Protein: CASSLVGAGLASNTEAFF. Supplemented by reference TRBV28 and TRBJ1-1, the full variable domain reads DVKVTQSSRYLVKRTGEKVFLECVQDMDHENMFWYRQDPGLGLRLIYFSYDVKMKEKGDIPEGYSVSREKKERFSLILESASTNQTSMYLCASSLVGAGLASNTEAFFGQGTRLTVV.